Shown below are 9 T cell receptor beta chains from a single sample sequenced in a study of T-cell reconstitution after alpha-beta-depleted transplantation in children. Unique molecular identifiers were incorporated during preparation of the TCRbeta library. Each CDR3 protein is one row after TCRdb ran MiXCR on the PCR reads. The sample has about 980,000 distinct CDR3 sequences, about 26% seen once. Specimen: PBMCs, mostly from graft donor cells, collected 360 days after TCRalphabeta/CD19-depleted stem cell transplant. These receptors were obtained from a boy in the first two years of life who had a stem cell transplant for SCID, so the T cells may come from the graft donor.

The V gene is TRBV29-1, the J gene TRBJ1-1, with TRBD1 as a possible D gene (6 bases). Trimming took off 4 bases at V and 6 bases at J, with 12 bases between the two ends. The germline CDR1 and CDR2 sequences are SQVTM and ANQGSEA. The CDR3 runs 12 residues. This CDR3 is CSVGSGAPEAFF. The CDR3 DNA reads TGCAGCGTTGGGTCAGGGGCCCCTGAAGCTTTCTTT.

The chain combines TRBV12-3 or TRBV12-4 with TRBJ2-3, with D perhaps TRBD1 (5 bases). V was trimmed by 8 bases and J by 2 bases, leaving 20 bases between them. The CDR3 length is 16 residues. CDR3 in amino acids: CASEKARASNTDTQYF. The CDR3 region has the DNA TGTGCCAGCGAAAAGGCCAGGGCAAGTAACACAGATACGCAGTATTTT.

This clonotype was seen more than once but under ten times. The chain joins TRBV29-1 to TRBJ2-7; TRBD1 is a possible D gene (6 bases). CDR3 length equals 14 residues. CDR1 and CDR2 from the germline V gene are SQVTM and ANQGSEA. V was shortened by 4 bases and J by 0 bases, with 13 bases between the two germline ends. CDR3 DNA sequence: TGCAGCGTTGTGGACAGAACTATCTCCTACGAGCAGTACTTC. Translated, it gives CSVVDRTISYEQYF.

V is TRBV28 and J is TRBJ1-2; 7 nucleotides align to TRBD1. V lost 7 bases to trimming and J lost 5 bases; unmatched junction nucleotides: 10. CDR3 length: 14 residues. CDR1 and CDR2 (germline): MDHEN, SYDVKM. CDR3 sequence (DNA): TGTGCCAGCATGATGGACAGGTCAGTTTATGGCTACACCTTC. This gives the protein CASMMDRSVYGYTF.

This chain joins TRBV27 and TRBJ2-1, with 11 nucleotides matching TRBD2. The CDR3 length is 15 residues. From germline, CDR1 is MNHEY and CDR2 SMNVEV (reference sequence). Trimming removed 6 bases from V and 4 bases from J; junction bases left unmatched: 5. As DNA, the CDR3 is TGTGCCAGCAGGATCGGACTAGCGGGTTACAATGAGCAGTTCTTC. This sequence encodes CASRIGLAGYNEQFF.

The chain links TRBV5-5 to TRBJ2-1, with D perhaps TRBD1 (5 bases). The V end lost 6 bases, the J end lost 4 bases, and 17 bases lay between the germline ends. This CDR3 has 15 amino acids. CDR1 is SGHKS, CDR2 YYEKEE, per germline (reference sequence). CDR3 sequence: CASTLLIQGYNEQFF. In DNA form, the CDR3 reads TGTGCCAGCACCCTACTTATCCAGGGTTACAATGAGCAGTTCTTC.

The genes are TRBV6-5 and TRBJ2-6; a weak D match, TRBD1 (6 bases). The germline gives CDR1 MNHEY, CDR2 SVGAGI. The CDR3 loop spans 16 amino acids. V lost 1 base, J lost 2 bases, and 9 bases lay in between. The CDR3 here is CASSYLQGPGANVLTF. CDR3 nucleotide sequence: TGTGCCAGCAGTTACTTACAGGGTCCTGGGGCCAACGTCCTGACTTTC.

V and J are TRBV4-3 and TRBJ2-3; D perhaps matches TRBD2 (6 bases). The V gene's germline CDR1 is LGHNA and CDR2 YSLEER. This CDR3 spans 14 amino acids. V lost 3 bases and J 2 bases, leaving 9 bases between the germline ends. The CDR3 nucleotides are TGCGCCAGCAGCCAGCGGGGCCCCACAGATACGCAGTATTTT. This codes for CASSQRGPTDTQYF.

The gene calls are TRBV13 and TRBJ2-2; tentative D call: TRBD2 (6 bases). This CDR3 region has 15 residues. V was cut by 5 bases and J by 6 bases, with 16 bases left in between. Germline V lookup: CDR1 PRHDT, CDR2 FYEKMQ (reference sequence). CDR3 sequence (DNA): TGTGCCAGCAGCCGGGGGTGGATCGATGCCGGGGAGCTGTTTTTT. This translates into CASSRGWIDAGELFF.